Only a few counts were recorded for the clone carrying this TCR beta chain. Its target is not known. Next came a second PCR, run for about 7 to 12 cycles, which used a sample-barcoded 5' primer along with a J-beta primer mix. Each cDNA was tagged by a template-switch adaptor containing 12 random nucleotides. TCRdb reanalysed the 5' RACE reads using MiXCR and keeps one entry per CDR3 protein. The sample has roughly 1,700,000 distinct CDR3 sequences, approximately 30% seen once. The data were obtained in a study of blood T cells in healthy people across ages. CDR3 size: 12 residues. Trimming removed 9 bases at V and 4 bases at J, with 12 bases between. Study-level points and caveats: Across the age range, TCR beta diversity per million T cells fell in a roughly linear way. More naive CD4+ cells and higher diversity marked long-lived donors relative to aged donors.

Sequencing was done on a sample of blood. The J gene is TRBJ2-5, the V gene TRBV12-3 or TRBV12-4; weak D call: TRBD2 (7 bases). This TCR was sampled from a woman under 40 in good health. In DNA form, the CDR3 reads TGTGCCAGTCGGGGGGCCACAGAGACCCAGTACTTC. This translates into CASRGATETQYF.